This entry is about one T cell receptor beta chain. What it recognizes is unknown. The CDR3 runs 14 residues. From germline, CDR1 is MDHEN and CDR2 SYDVKM. V trimming: 7 bases; J trimming: 2 bases; junction bases outside the gene matches: 6. The data originate from a study of T cell responses to AZD1222 COVID-19 vaccine. Data came from immunoSEQ multiplex PCR; TCRdb stores just in-frame clones and leaves some out. The sample has about 150,000 clones, over 75% seen once. Whole-study results and caveats: Vaccine-associated CD4 TCRs spanned spike, dominant at 160-218 and 743-854. Without day 14 samples, only post-peak T cell repertoires were studied.

The V gene is TRBV28, the J gene TRBJ1-1; 8 nucleotides match TRBD1. Specimen: peripheral blood, collected on day 0 of AZD1222 vaccination. This receptor was taken from an adult in good health. CDR3 residues: CASTADRGNTEAFF. The CDR3, as DNA: TGTGCCAGCACCGCAGACAGGGGCAACACTGAAGCTTTCTTT.